This TCR beta chain was documented in a study of blood T cells in healthy people across ages (dated by TCRdb to the mid-2010s). For the wider study: In model experiments, template switching captured roughly one uniquely barcoded TCR beta cDNA molecule for every two T cells. To track age-related changes in TCR beta repertoire diversity, the study relied on deep sequencing normalized with unique cDNA molecular identifiers. Two additional independent replicas of 1 million unique cDNA reads from the same blood draw were analyzed for two donors (one aged 18 to 30 and one aged 80 or older). The donors were divided into four age groups: young (average around 17 years), middle-aged (roughly 42), aged (approximately 59) and long-lived (around 80). To avoid experimental bias, donors of different ages were randomly spread across the sequencing lanes. General conclusions and limits of the study: Compared with the aged group, the long-lived group had more naive CD4+ T cells, fewer expanded clones and increased TCR diversity, suggesting age selection. Conclusive comparison of naive and antigen-experienced compartments was prevented by the profiling of bulk unsorted PBMCs. Observed TCR beta diversity correlated strongly with the percentage of naive T cells measured by flow cytometry. Observed TCR beta diversity per million T cells fell roughly linearly with age, and a significant reduction was already apparent by age roughly 41. Estimates of total diversity based on one million sequenced T cells were regarded as lower bounds and as underestimates. Because the CMV infection status of the donors was unknown, age-related changes in expanded clonotypes may potentially have been confounded.

This clonotype was seen more than once but under ten times. The antigen this receptor binds is unknown. Per-base qualities were not stored, and no clone one base away is much larger. Systemically healthy Caucasian individuals from Russia, some 40 in total and aged 6 to 90 years, were included as donors. Approximately 9 milliliters of peripheral blood were collected from each donor into EDTA-treated Vacutainer tubes. Ficoll-Paque density-gradient centrifugation was used to isolate PBMCs, with at least 7 million obtained per sample. Total RNA, at least 6 micrograms per sample, was extracted from PBMCs with Trizol reagent. For every donor, flow cytometry on a PBMC aliquot measured the percentage of naive CD45RAhigh/CD27high T cells. The library was produced with 5' RACE. Reads for this sample came from an Illumina HiSeq 2500. A second PCR of about 7 to 12 cycles was run with a J-beta primer mix and a sample-barcoded 5' primer. A template-switch 5' adaptor carrying 12 random nucleotides introduced a unique molecular identifier onto each TCR beta cDNA molecule. At least 2.5 million CDR3-containing paired-end reads were obtained from each sample. First-strand cDNA synthesis was performed from all RNA using the Mint cDNA synthesis kit, with priming by a TRBC-specific oligonucleotide. After uracil-DNA glycosylase treatment, a first 18-cycle PCR used universal primers M1SS and BC2_uni_R on all cDNA. Concerning the study's data processing: Each sample was normalized by randomly selecting 1 million high-quality reads, each carrying a distinct molecular identifier. Instead of being binned into consensus sequences, reads that shared molecular identifiers were thrown out. MiTCR, run with a Q25 quality threshold and the strictest error-elimination algorithm, handled CDR3 identification, clonotype clustering and error correction. A nonparametric unseen species model with Euler transformation was used to estimate lower-bound total TCR beta diversity. The raw public reads went through TCRdb reprocessing: fastp at Q25, MiXCR clone calling, in-frame beta chains kept. Rows are combined by CDR3 protein, so each entry shows the most common genes and DNA. TCRdb's processing, not the authors' own work, is the source of the V and J calls. This sample lists 1.5 million to 1.8 million distinct CDR3 sequences; approximately 43% were detected once. The ten largest account for over 3.5% of the sample.

This clonotype was sampled from a woman between 18 and 29 years old in good health. Sequencing used blood.

The DNA reads as follows: TGTGCCAGCAGTTTTTCCACAGGGTTCGAGCAGTACTTC. The encoded protein is CASSFSTGFEQYF. The chain employs TRBV27 and TRBJ2-4, and the D gene may be TRBD1, 6 bases matching. Gene TRBJ2-7 matches the end of the DNA better, so the J call may be wrong. CDR1 MNHEY and CDR2 SMNVEV were looked up in the germline V gene (reference sequence). From cysteine to phenylalanine, the CDR3 is 13 amino acids long. Just CDR3 DNA is preserved here, 39 bases in frame from base 1.